This is a list of T cell receptor beta chains from one sample in a study of blood T cell repertoires in COVID-19. The method was immunoSEQ multiplex PCR; TCRdb's version includes in-frame clones alone and lacks a portion of them. The data contain about 140,000 clones, about 87% of them seen just once; the ten biggest clones take up 11%. The sample was PBMCs or T cells enriched from blood (not recorded which). The receptors shown here come from a man aged 55-75 years who had recovered from COVID-19. CDR3s include the opening cysteine and the closing phenylalanine or tryptophan. A D gene is named only where the DNA matches it firmly. Rows may omit the clone size; those that give it use once, few, many or a size class.

V gene: TRBV19
J gene: TRBJ2-2
D gene: TRBD2
clone size: -
CDR3 DNA: TGTGCCAGTAGTACCCTAGCGGGAGGTCACACCGGGGAGCTGTTTTTT
CDR3 protein: CASSTLAGGHTGELFF

V gene: TRBV5-6
J gene: TRBJ2-5
D gene: TRBD2
clone size: once
CDR3 DNA: TGTGCCAGCAGCTTGATCGGGAGGGCTGGTGAGACCCAGTACTTC
CDR3 protein: CASSLIGRAGETQYF

V gene: TRBV18
J gene: TRBJ2-7
D gene: TRBD2
clone size: -
CDR3 DNA: TGTGCCAGCTCATCTGGACTAGCGGGCTACGAGCAGTACTTC
CDR3 protein: CASSSGLAGYEQYF

V gene: TRBV19
J gene: TRBJ1-5
D gene: TRBD1
clone size: -
CDR3 DNA: TGTGCCAGTAGTATAGACACCGGGACAGGGGGTCAGCCCCAGCATTTT
CDR3 protein: CASSIDTGTGGQPQHF

V gene: TRBV28
J gene: TRBJ1-3
D gene: -
clone size: -
CDR3 DNA: TGTGCCAGCAGTGACCTAGGGGTGGGAAACACCATATATTTT
CDR3 protein: CASSDLGVGNTIYF

V gene: TRBV7-8
J gene: TRBJ1-2
D gene: -
clone size: -
CDR3 DNA: TGTGCCAGCAGCTACGGGGGTGACTATGGCTACACCTTC
CDR3 protein: CASSYGGDYGYTF

V gene: TRBV7-8
J gene: TRBJ2-3
D gene: -
clone size: once
CDR3 DNA: TGTGCCAGCAGCTTCATAGGGCGGGACGAAGATACGCAGTATTTT
CDR3 protein: CASSFIGRDEDTQYF

V gene: TRBV28
J gene: TRBJ1-3
D gene: TRBD1
clone size: -
CDR3 DNA: TGTGCCAGCAGAGATAACAGGGGTTCGGGAAACACCATATATTTT
CDR3 protein: CASRDNRGSGNTIYF

V gene: TRBV28
J gene: TRBJ2-7
D gene: -
clone size: -
CDR3 DNA: TGTGCCAGCAGTTTATTGCCGGGGTCCGCCTACGAGCAGTACTTC
CDR3 protein: CASSLLPGSAYEQYF

V gene: TRBV12-5
J gene: TRBJ2-2
D gene: -
clone size: -
CDR3 DNA: TGTGCTAGTGGTTCAAAGAACACCGGGGAGCTGTTTTTT
CDR3 protein: CASGSKNTGELFF

V gene: TRBV5-1
J gene: TRBJ1-5
D gene: -
clone size: -
CDR3 DNA: TGCGCCAGCAGCTTGGCCGGGGGTTGGGGGCAGCCCCAGCATTTT
CDR3 protein: CASSLAGGWGQPQHF

V gene: TRBV15
J gene: TRBJ1-2
D gene: -
clone size: -
CDR3 DNA: TGTGCCACCAGCAGAGACGGCAGGGCAATCTATGGCTACACCTTC
CDR3 protein: CATSRDGRAIYGYTF

V gene: TRBV18
J gene: TRBJ1-5
D gene: TRBD1
clone size: -
CDR3 DNA: TGTGCCAGCTCACTTAATCAGGGGGATCAGCCCCAGCATTTT
CDR3 protein: CASSLNQGDQPQHF

V gene: TRBV19
J gene: TRBJ2-7
D gene: TRBD1
clone size: once
CDR3 DNA: TGTGCCACCCACGACAGGGGCGGCTACGAGCAGTACTTC
CDR3 protein: CATHDRGGYEQYF

V gene: TRBV29-1
J gene: TRBJ2-7
D gene: TRBD1
clone size: -
CDR3 DNA: TGCAGCGCACGGGACAGGGCCTACGAGCAGTACTTC
CDR3 protein: CSARDRAYEQYF

V gene: TRBV5-1
J gene: TRBJ2-2
D gene: -
clone size: -
CDR3 DNA: TGCGCCAGCAGCGGAGAGGGGGCCGGGGAGCTGTTTTTT
CDR3 protein: CASSGEGAGELFF

V gene: TRBV6-5
J gene: TRBJ1-6
D gene: TRBD1
clone size: -
CDR3 DNA: TGTGCCAGCAGTTATGGACAGGCCCTTAGTTCACCCCTCCACTTT
CDR3 protein: CASSYGQALSSPLHF

V gene: TRBV13
J gene: TRBJ1-4
D gene: TRBD1
clone size: once
CDR3 DNA: TGTGCCAGCAGCAAGGGTCAGGGGGCAAAGAATGAAAAACTGTTTTTT
CDR3 protein: CASSKGQGAKNEKLFF

V gene: TRBV27
J gene: TRBJ2-1
D gene: TRBD2
clone size: -
CDR3 DNA: TGTGCCAGCAGTACCAAGACTAGCGTTGAGCAGTTCTTC
CDR3 protein: CASSTKTSVEQFF

V gene: TRBV5-4
J gene: TRBJ2-5
D gene: TRBD1
clone size: -
CDR3 DNA: TGTGCCAGCAGCTTACAGGGGTGGCAAGAGACCCAGTACTTC
CDR3 protein: CASSLQGWQETQYF

V gene: TRBV14
J gene: TRBJ2-1
D gene: -
clone size: -
CDR3 DNA: TGTGCCAGCAGCCAAGATAGCCGTGAGCAGTTCTTC
CDR3 protein: CASSQDSREQFF

V gene: TRBV7-3
J gene: TRBJ2-3
D gene: TRBD2
clone size: -
CDR3 DNA: TGTGCCAGCAGCTTATCCCTGGCTAGCGGTAGGGCAGATACGCAGTATTTT
CDR3 protein: CASSLSLASGRADTQYF

V gene: TRBV10-3
J gene: TRBJ2-2
D gene: TRBD1
clone size: -
CDR3 DNA: TGTGCCATCAGTCGCGGGACAGGGGGCAAAGCCGGGGAGCTGTTTTTT
CDR3 protein: CAISRGTGGKAGELFF

V gene: TRBV11-2
J gene: TRBJ2-3
D gene: -
clone size: -
CDR3 DNA: TGTGCCAGCAGCGTTACCAGGGGAACAACGCAGTATTTT
CDR3 protein: CASSVTRGTTQYF

V gene: TRBV3-1/TRBV3-2
J gene: TRBJ2-7
D gene: -
clone size: -
CDR3 DNA: TGTGCCAGCAGCCAACTCAACGGTGCCTACGAGCAGTACTTC
CDR3 protein: CASSQLNGAYEQYF

V gene: TRBV19
J gene: TRBJ1-1
D gene: -
clone size: -
CDR3 DNA: TGTGCCAGTAGCAAGGGGACAATTTTAACTGAAGCTTTCTTT
CDR3 protein: CASSKGTILTEAFF

V gene: TRBV29-1
J gene: TRBJ2-1
D gene: -
clone size: -
CDR3 DNA: TGCAGCGTTGGACAGAATGAGCAGTTCTTC
CDR3 protein: CSVGQNEQFF

V gene: TRBV6-1
J gene: TRBJ2-7
D gene: -
clone size: -
CDR3 DNA: TGTGCCAGCAGTGAAGGAGGTGCACAGCAGTACTTC
CDR3 protein: CASSEGGAQQYF

V gene: TRBV27
J gene: TRBJ2-1
D gene: -
clone size: -
CDR3 DNA: TGTGCCAGCAGTTTAGGGCAGGGGCTAGGTGGCAATGAGCAGTTCTTC
CDR3 protein: CASSLGQGLGGNEQFF

V gene: TRBV4-1
J gene: TRBJ2-5
D gene: -
clone size: -
CDR3 DNA: TGCGCCAGCAGCCAAGAGAACGGGGTGCGTGAGACCCAGTACTTC
CDR3 protein: CASSQENGVRETQYF

V gene: TRBV27
J gene: TRBJ2-7
D gene: TRBD2
clone size: once
CDR3 DNA: TGTGCCAGCAGGACGACTAGCGGGACGCGAAGCGAGCAGTACTTC
CDR3 protein: CASRTTSGTRSEQYF

V gene: TRBV29-1
J gene: TRBJ2-7
D gene: -
clone size: -
CDR3 DNA: TGCAGCGTTTTGACAGAGACCTCCTACGAGCAGTACTTC
CDR3 protein: CSVLTETSYEQYF

V gene: TRBV10-1
J gene: TRBJ1-1
D gene: -
clone size: -
CDR3 DNA: TGCGCCAGCTCTCCCCAGGTAAACACTGAAGCTTTCTTT
CDR3 protein: CASSPQVNTEAFF

V gene: TRBV6-5
J gene: TRBJ1-2
D gene: TRBD1
clone size: -
CDR3 DNA: TGTGCCAGCATTGCCGGGACAGGGGGCCAGTATGGCTACACCTTC
CDR3 protein: CASIAGTGGQYGYTF

V gene: TRBV25-1
J gene: TRBJ1-4
D gene: -
clone size: -
CDR3 DNA: TGTGCCAGCAGTGATCAAGGGAGAGCTAATGAAAAACTGTTTTTT
CDR3 protein: CASSDQGRANEKLFF

V gene: TRBV6-4
J gene: TRBJ1-1
D gene: TRBD1
clone size: -
CDR3 DNA: TGTGCCAGCAGCCGTCGACAGGGCGAGACTGAAGCTTTCTTT
CDR3 protein: CASSRRQGETEAFF

V gene: TRBV5-4
J gene: TRBJ2-3
D gene: TRBD2
clone size: -
CDR3 DNA: TGTGCCAGCAGCTTCTTAGCGGGTCTCCTCACAGATACGCAGTATTTT
CDR3 protein: CASSFLAGLLTDTQYF

V gene: TRBV28
J gene: TRBJ2-7
D gene: TRBD1
clone size: -
CDR3 DNA: TGTGCCAGCAGCCGATCAGGGACAGGCTCCTACGAGCAGTACTTC
CDR3 protein: CASSRSGTGSYEQYF

V gene: TRBV19
J gene: TRBJ2-7
D gene: TRBD2
clone size: -
CDR3 DNA: TGTGCCAGCGCCTCGGGGGGGACTAGCGCCTACGAGCAGTACTTC
CDR3 protein: CASASGGTSAYEQYF

V gene: TRBV6-6
J gene: TRBJ2-1
D gene: -
clone size: -
CDR3 DNA: TGTGCCAGCAGACAGACTACCTACAATGAGCAGTTCTTC
CDR3 protein: CASRQTTYNEQFF

V gene: TRBV7-6
J gene: TRBJ2-1
D gene: -
clone size: -
CDR3 DNA: TGTGCCAGCAGCAGACTGGGTGTGATAGGGGATTACGACAATGAGCAGTTCTTC
CDR3 protein: CASSRLGVIGDYDNEQFF

V gene: TRBV18
J gene: TRBJ1-2
D gene: -
clone size: -
CDR3 DNA: TGTGCCAGCTCACCTTTTGTGAGTTCGACAGCCTATGGCTACACCTTC
CDR3 protein: CASSPFVSSTAYGYTF

V gene: TRBV5-4
J gene: TRBJ1-6
D gene: -
clone size: few
CDR3 DNA: TGTGCCAGCAGCTTGACGGGTCGGAATTCACCCCTCCACTTT
CDR3 protein: CASSLTGRNSPLHF